The text below deals with one T cell receptor (beta chain). The sample is drawn from a study of blood T cell repertoires in COVID-19. The data were produced by immunoSEQ multiplex PCR, yet TCRdb's version contains in-frame clones alone and is incomplete. The table records approximately 200,000 clones, approximately 83% of them present only once. Germline CDR1 reads MGHRA; CDR2 reads YSYEKL. The CDR3 extends over 15 amino acids. Unmatched junction bases numbered 5, after V lost 3 bases and J lost 4 bases. V usage is TRBV4-1 and J usage is TRBJ2-7; 11 bases map to TRBD2. Sequenced material: peripheral blood. The origin of this receptor is a young woman who had recovered from COVID-19. The CDR3 reads CASSQVAGGPYEQYF. The CDR3 DNA is TGCGCCAGCAGCCAGGTAGCGGGAGGGCCGTACGAGCAGTACTTC.